The next 25 T cell receptor beta chains were all read from a single sample in a study of blood T cell repertoires in COVID-19. Sequencing used immunoSEQ multiplex PCR; TCRdb keeps in-frame clones, though not all of them. The sample includes 220,000 or so clones, around four fifths of them seen just once. Sequences were obtained from peripheral blood. The receptors derive from a man aged 30-40 years with active or convalescent COVID-19.

J is TRBJ1-1 and V is TRBV27; D is possibly TRBD1 (6 bases). The V gene's germline CDR1 is MNHEY and CDR2 SMNVEV (reference sequence). The ends were cut back, 10 bases at V and 2 bases at J, with 11 bases in the middle. The length of the CDR3 is 12 residues. CDR3 DNA sequence: TGTGCCATCGGGACACTAAACACTGAAGCTTTCTTT. It translates to CAIGTLNTEAFF.

The CDR3 is CASSPLTSGSWDTQYF. The CDR3 DNA follows: TGTGCCAGCTCACCACTGACTAGCGGGAGTTGGGATACGCAGTATTTT. The rearrangement uses TRBV18 and TRBJ2-3, with TRBD2 identical over 12 bases. This CDR3 region has 16 residues. Germline CDR1 and CDR2: KGHSH and LQKENI. Trimming cost V 1 base and J 6 bases; bases outside gene matches: 5.

The chain joins TRBV5-6 to TRBJ1-2; 9 bases match TRBD1. Germline-derived CDR1 and CDR2 are SGHDT and YYEEEE. V lost 4 bases and J lost 5; bases outside the gene matches: 6. The CDR3 has 14 residues. CDR3 sequence reads: CASSTYRGPYGYTF. The DNA for the CDR3 is TGTGCCAGCAGCACGTACAGGGGGCCTTATGGCTACACCTTC.

V usage is TRBV30 and J usage is TRBJ2-3; D perhaps matches TRBD1 (7 bases). Germline CDR1 GTSNPN, CDR2 SVGIG (reference sequence). This CDR3 contains 15 residues. Trimming removed 3 bases from V and 2 bases from J, with 15 bases in between. Here the CDR3 reads CAWREGQLNTDTQYF. CDR3 bases: TGTGCCTGGAGGGAGGGACAGCTAAACACAGATACGCAGTATTTT. Drawing the rest from reference TRBV30 and TRBJ2-3, the complete variable domain is SQTIHQWPATLVQPVGSPLSLECTVEGTSNPNLYWYRQAAGRGLQLLFYSVGIGQISSEVPQNLSASRPQDRQFILSSKKLLLSDSGFYLCAWREGQLNTDTQYFGPGTRLTVL.

This chain joins TRBV5-6 and TRBJ2-1; D is possibly TRBD2 (6 bases). This CDR3 has 16 residues. Per germline, CDR1 SGHDT and CDR2 YYEEEE. Trimming took 0 bases from V and 2 from J, leaving 12 bases between them. As DNA, the CDR3 is TGTGCCAGCAGCTTGGGCGCGGGGACGACCTACAATGAGCAGTTCTTC. It translates to CASSLGAGTTYNEQFF.

The chain links TRBV2 to TRBJ2-3, with 9 nucleotides matching TRBD2. CDR1 and CDR2 from the germline V gene are SNHLY and FYNNEI. Unmatched junction bases numbered 7, after V lost 7 bases and J lost 2 bases. The CDR3 consists of 15 residues. The CDR3: CASIRREGPTDTQYF. For the CDR3, the DNA is TGTGCCAGCATTCGGCGGGAGGGCCCCACAGATACGCAGTATTTT.

This rearrangement joins TRBV28 to TRBJ1-1; weak D call: TRBD1 (5 bases). CDR3 length: 12 amino acids. V gave up 5 bases and J gave up 10 bases, with 14 bases separating them. Germline CDR1 MDHEN, CDR2 SYDVKM. CDR3 loop: CASSPLGRGAFF. CDR3 DNA: TGTGCCAGCAGTCCTCTAGGGAGGGGAGCTTTCTTT. The whole variable domain, filled in from reference TRBV28 and TRBJ1-1, reads DVKVTQSSRYLVKRTGEKVFLECVQDMDHENMFWYRQDPGLGLRLIYFSYDVKMKEKGDIPEGYSVSREKKERFSLILESASTNQTSMYLCASSPLGRGAFFGQGTRLTVV.

This chain connects TRBV6-4 to TRBJ2-3; 10 bases map to TRBD2. V shed 5 bases, J shed 0 bases, and the junction held 2 bases outside the gene matches. The CDR3 is 15 amino acids. Germline CDR1 is MRHNA and CDR2 is SNTAGT. The CDR3 DNA follows: TGTGCCAGCAGTCCACTAGCGGGGAGCACAGATACGCAGTATTTT. Translation: CASSPLAGSTDTQYF.

This clone has just one count. The V gene is TRBV5-8, the J gene TRBJ1-5; 11 bases match TRBD1. Looked up from germline, CDR1 is SGHTS and CDR2 is YDEGEE. The V segment lost 4 bases and the J segment 2 bases; nucleotides outside the gene matches: 14. The CDR3 runs to 19 residues. The CDR3 loop reads CASSSFPGTGGVGNQPQHF. In DNA, the CDR3 is TGTGCCAGCAGCAGCTTTCCAGGGACAGGGGGTGTTGGCAATCAGCCCCAGCATTTT.

The chain uses TRBV29-1 and TRBJ2-5; D possibly corresponds to TRBD1 (5 bases). This CDR3 has 13 amino acids. The germline V gene encodes CDR1 SQVTM and CDR2 ANQGSEA. V lost 8 bases and J lost 1, with 14 bases in between. CDR3 loop: CSSKQVLQETQYF. The CDR3 DNA follows: TGCAGCAGCAAACAGGTGCTCCAAGAGACCCAGTACTTC.

The chain carries TRBV5-1 and TRBJ1-1, with D perhaps TRBD1 (6 bases). CDR1 SGHRS and CDR2 YFSETQ come from the germline V gene. V dropped 1 base and J dropped 2 bases, with 12 bases sitting between them. The CDR3 covers 15 residues. CDR3 region: CASSLYRTANTEAFF. The CDR3 DNA is TGCGCCAGCAGCTTGTACCGGACAGCTAACACTGAAGCTTTCTTT.

The chain combines TRBV6-5 with TRBJ1-2; no firm D call. V shed 7 bases and J shed 2 bases, with 8 bases lying between them. Per germline, CDR1 MNHEY and CDR2 SVGAGI. The CDR3 consists of 12 residues. CDR3 nucleotide sequence: TGTGCCAGCAAAGACACGAACTATGGCTACACCTTC. Amino acid sequence: CASKDTNYGYTF.

V usage is TRBV5-4 and J usage is TRBJ1-6; 7 nucleotides align to TRBD1. The V and J ends lost 0 bases and 7 bases, in that order; junction bases with no gene match: 1. The germline gives CDR1 SGHNT, CDR2 YYREEE (reference sequence). The length of the CDR3 is 14 residues. The chain's CDR3 is CASSLDRGNSPLHF. The CDR3 DNA sequence: TGTGCCAGCAGCTTGGACAGGGGAAATTCACCCCTCCACTTT.

The rearrangement links TRBV9 to TRBJ2-1; 8 bases agree with TRBD2. The CDR3 contains 13 residues. Germline V gives CDR1 SGDLS, CDR2 YYNGEE. The V segment lost 0 bases and the J segment 13 bases; nucleotides outside the gene matches: 6. For the CDR3, the DNA is TGTGCCAGCAGCGTAGGGAGTAGCGGGGTACAGTTCTTC. It translates to CASSVGSSGVQFF.

This chain connects TRBV20-1 to TRBJ1-2, with unresolved D. V was shortened by 6 bases and J by 4 bases, with 6 bases between the two germline ends. Germline CDR1 DFQATT, CDR2 SNEGSKA (reference sequence). This CDR3 spans 10 amino acids. In nucleotides, the CDR3 is TGCAGTGCCGTGAGCTATGGCTACACCTTC. Amino acid sequence: CSAVSYGYTF.

The chain couples TRBV5-6 to TRBJ1-1; D is perhaps TRBD1 (5 bases). V was shortened by 0 bases and J by 3 bases, with 9 bases between the two germline ends. The CDR3 loop spans 14 amino acids. Germline CDR1 and CDR2: SGHDT and YYEEEE. CDR3 in amino acids: CASSLGGTYTEAFF. The DNA of the CDR3 is TGTGCCAGCAGCTTGGGCGGGACCTACACTGAAGCTTTCTTT.

The rearrangement joins TRBV9 to TRBJ1-2, with TRBD1 as a possible D gene (6 bases). V was shortened by 3 bases and J by 4 bases, with 13 bases between the two germline ends. The germline CDR1 and CDR2 sequences are SGDLS and YYNGEE. This CDR3 comprises 14 residues. The CDR3 region has the DNA TGTGCCAGCAGCGCGAAGGGGGACGGCTATGGCTACACCTTC. As protein: CASSAKGDGYGYTF.

The chain uses TRBV5-1 and TRBJ1-4; TRBD1 is a possible D gene (5 bases). The length of the CDR3 is 15 residues. V was clipped by 0 bases and J by 6 bases, with 12 bases between them. In germline, CDR1 is SGHRS, CDR2 YFSETQ. The CDR3 region has the DNA TGCGCCAGCAGCTTGGCTCCAGGGCCGGATGAAAAACTGTTTTTT. It specifies CASSLAPGPDEKLFF.

The rearrangement uses TRBV24-1 and TRBJ2-3, with D perhaps TRBD1 (5 bases). The CDR3 is made up of 14 amino acids. Trimming took 3 bases from V and 2 from J, leaving 8 bases between them. CDR1 KGHDR and CDR2 SFDVKD come from the germline V gene. In nucleotides, the CDR3 is TGTGCCACCAGTGATGGACACCTCACAGATACGCAGTATTTT. It is translated as CATSDGHLTDTQYF.

The CDR3 loop reads CASSLEARGLGEQYF. The CDR3 DNA is TGCGCCAGCAGCTTGGAGGCCAGGGGGCTAGGCGAGCAGTACTTC. The chain employs TRBV5-1 and TRBJ2-7; the match to TRBD1 covers 8 bases. Germline V CDR1 and CDR2: SGHRS, YFSETQ. The CDR3 loop spans 15 amino acids. The V gene end was trimmed by 0 bases and the J gene end by 6 bases; junction bases not matched to a gene: 8. Based on the CDR3 plus reference TRBV5-1 and TRBJ2-7, the full variable domain is KAGVTQTPRYLIKTRGQQVTLSCSPISGHRSVSWYQQTPGQGLQFLFEYFSETQRNKGNFPGRFSGRQFSNSRSEMNVSTLELGDSALYLCASSLEARGLGEQYFGPGTRLTVT.

This clone was observed a few times. This sequence joins TRBV18 and TRBJ2-1; 7 positions match TRBD1. Germline V lookup: CDR1 KGHSH, CDR2 LQKENI. The CDR3 is 13 amino acids. Unmatched junction bases numbered 2, after V lost 2 bases and J lost 7 bases. CDR3 in amino acids: CASSPTGVNEQFF. The CDR3 DNA reads as TGTGCCAGCTCACCAACAGGGGTGAATGAGCAGTTCTTC.

This chain links TRBV19 with TRBJ2-3; 7 bases line up with TRBD1. This CDR3 has 15 residues. Germline V gene sequence: CDR1 LNHDA, CDR2 SQIVND (reference sequence). Losses at the gene ends were 6 bases for V and 4 bases for J; bases not matched to a gene: 10. This chain's CDR3 is CASRRQGYGADTQYF. DNA of the CDR3: TGTGCCAGTAGGCGACAGGGTTACGGCGCAGATACGCAGTATTTT.

The chain recombines TRBV4-2 with TRBJ2-3; 7 nucleotides agree with TRBD2. Germline values: CDR1 LGHNA, CDR2 YNFKEQ. The V and J ends lost 0 bases and 2 bases, in that order; junction bases with no gene match: 8. The CDR3 extends over 17 amino acids. The CDR3 nucleotides read TGTGCCAGCAGCCAAGATGTAGGGCTAGCGGTCACAGATACGCAGTATTTT. This encodes CASSQDVGLAVTDTQYF.

The chain employs TRBV18 and TRBJ2-2, with unresolved D. This CDR3 region has 15 residues. The germline V gene encodes CDR1 KGHSH and CDR2 LQKENI. Trimming removed 3 bases from V and 5 bases from J, with 13 bases in between. The CDR3 DNA reads TGTGCCAGCTCACCGACAAAGGTAGAGACCGGGGAGCTGTTTTTT. Translating gives CASSPTKVETGELFF.

The J gene is TRBJ2-7, the V gene TRBV28; D possibly corresponds to TRBD1 (5 bases). The CDR3 contains 15 residues. Per the germline V gene, CDR1 is MDHEN and CDR2 is SYDVKM. Trimming took off 4 bases at V and 2 bases at J, with 15 bases between the two ends. In DNA form, the CDR3 reads TGTGCCAGCAGTTCAAGGGCCCGGACAACCTACGAGCAGTACTTC. The encoded protein is CASSSRARTTYEQYF.